This T cell receptor beta chain was identified during a study of cytomegalovirus exposure and HLA in healthy donors. General observations from the study: Clonal expansion, a later analysis showed, was greater in HLA-associated TCR beta chains than in equally common others.

A note on this clone: Its target is unknown.

In the PCR, 60 Vbeta and 13 Jbeta primers were used. This table comes from immunoSEQ multiplex PCR, and its TCRdb copy is limited to in-frame clones, with some not included. The sample holds about 200,000 clones. The CDR3 has 17 residues. The germline CDR1 and CDR2 sequences are MDHEN and SYDVKM. The V gene end was trimmed by 6 bases and the J gene end by 4 bases; junction bases not matched to a gene: 13. This receptor was taken from a man aged 25-45 years in good health and CMV-seronegative. Sequencing was carried out using PBMCs. This sequence joins TRBV28 and TRBJ2-4, with TRBD2 matching over 9 bases. The CDR3 sequence: CASSWLVAGVTKNIQYF. The CDR3 coding sequence is TGTGCCAGCAGCTGGCTAGTAGCGGGAGTAACAAAAAACATTCAGTACTTC.